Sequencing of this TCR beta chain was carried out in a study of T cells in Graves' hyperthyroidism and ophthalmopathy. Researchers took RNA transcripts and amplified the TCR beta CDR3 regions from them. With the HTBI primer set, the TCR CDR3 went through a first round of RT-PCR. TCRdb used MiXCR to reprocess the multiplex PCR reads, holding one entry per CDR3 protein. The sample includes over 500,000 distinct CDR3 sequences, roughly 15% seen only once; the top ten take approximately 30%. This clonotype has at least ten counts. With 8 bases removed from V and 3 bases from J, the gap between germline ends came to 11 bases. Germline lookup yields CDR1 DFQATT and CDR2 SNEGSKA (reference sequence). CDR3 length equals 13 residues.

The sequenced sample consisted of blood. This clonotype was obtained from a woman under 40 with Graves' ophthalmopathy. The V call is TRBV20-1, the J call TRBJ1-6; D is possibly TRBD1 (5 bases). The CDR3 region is CSTVRGYNSPLHF. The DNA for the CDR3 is TGCAGTACTGTTAGGGGCTATAATTCACCCCTCCACTTT.